The clone carrying this T cell receptor (beta chain) was recorded at least ten times. Its antigen is still unknown. The sample belongs to a study of T-cell reconstitution after alpha-beta-depleted transplantation in children. Notes on the study in general: As was reported, about two months after transplant, alpha-beta T cells came from several hundred expanded graft clones. After one year, T-cell counts and TCRbeta diversity mostly came from new T cells. There were some patients whose high TCRbeta diversity at day 60 came from surviving recipient T cells and thymic progenitors.

The CDR3 has 15 residues. Unmatched junction bases numbered 8, after V lost 6 bases and J lost 3 bases. Unique molecular identifiers tagged the TCRbeta library. Using its own MiXCR run on the PCR reads, TCRdb lists one record per CDR3 protein. Of roughly 200,000 distinct CDR3 sequences in the sample, about 8.2% are singletons; the top ten hold 35%. The sample here was PBMCs, mostly from graft donor cells, taken 360 days after TCRalphabeta/CD19-depleted stem cell transplant. The clonotype originates from a male patient aged 2 to 9 who had a stem cell transplant for acute myeloid leukemia, so the T cells may come from the graft donor. The chain recombines TRBV12-3 or TRBV12-4 with TRBJ1-1; 9 nucleotides align to TRBD1. CDR3: CASSVGQGPYTEAFF. The CDR3 DNA reads TGTGCCAGCAGCGTCGGACAGGGGCCTTACACTGAAGCTTTCTTT.